Listed below are T cell receptor beta chains from one sample, sequenced in a study of cytomegalovirus exposure and HLA in healthy donors. TCRdb's copy holds only in-frame clones and misses some; the assay was immunoSEQ multiplex PCR. Of around 61,000 clones listed, 90% to 95% are singletons. The sequenced sample was PBMCs. These receptors were obtained from a man between 18 and 35 years old in good health and CMV-seronegative. The CDR3 runs from the conserved cysteine through the conserved F or W. Each record gives: CDR3 DNA, CDR3 protein, V gene, D gene, J gene, clone size. A D gene is named only where the DNA matches it firmly. A row's size may be missing; if present it is once, few, many or a size class.

TGCGCCAGCAGCCAACGAAGGGGCGGGAGCGGAAATGAGCAGTTCTTC CASSQRRGGSGNEQFF TRBV4-3 TRBD2 TRBJ2-1 .
TGTGCCAGCAGACCATACAGGGAAACCCGTAACTATGGCTACACCTTC CASRPYRETRNYGYTF TRBV7-9 . TRBJ1-2 .
TGCGCCAGCAGCCATGGGACAGGGACGGACACTGAAGCTTTCTTT CASSHGTGTDTEAFF TRBV4-3 TRBD1 TRBJ1-1 .
TGTGCCAGCAGCCACCGCGAGGCTACAGATACGCAGTATTTT CASSHREATDTQYF TRBV6-5 . TRBJ2-3 .
TGTGCCAGCAGTCACCCAGGGGGTAACGAGCAGTACTTC CASSHPGGNEQYF TRBV28 TRBD1 TRBJ2-7 once
TGTGCCGTCTCCAGGGGGATGTCCAAGCAGTTCTTC CAVSRGMSKQFF TRBV28 TRBD1 TRBJ2-1 .
TGCGCCAGCAGCATCCTAGCGGGAGGGGGCCATGAAGAGACCCAGTACTTC CASSILAGGGHEETQYF TRBV5-1 TRBD2 TRBJ2-5 .
TGTGCCAGCAGCCACCTACAGGCTTCTGGAAACACCATATATTTT CASSHLQASGNTIYF TRBV14 . TRBJ1-3 .
TGTGCCATCAGTGACCCCGGGACTAGCGGCTCCTACAATGAGCAGTTCTTC CAISDPGTSGSYNEQFF TRBV10-3 TRBD2 TRBJ2-1 once
TGTGCCAGCACCGCGGCTAGCGGGAGGTGGGATGAGCAGTTCTTC CASTAASGRWDEQFF TRBV28 TRBD2 TRBJ2-1 .
TGTGCCACCTCCCCTGGGCAGATTAATGAAAAACTGTTTTTT CATSPGQINEKLFF TRBV5-4 . TRBJ1-4 .
TGTGCCAGCAGTTTCGTCACTAGCGGGAGGGGGAACACCGGGGAGCTGTTTTTT CASSFVTSGRGNTGELFF TRBV28 TRBD2 TRBJ2-2 .
TGTGCCAGCAGTAACGGACAGAGCTTTGGCTACACCTTC CASSNGQSFGYTF TRBV6-5 . TRBJ1-2 .
TGTGCCAGCAAAGATCCCGGGACTTACACAGATACGCAGTATTTT CASKDPGTYTDTQYF TRBV27 . TRBJ2-3 .
TGTGCCAGTACCTCCGGGACTCCTTTTACCCAGTACTTC CASTSGTPFTQYF TRBV6-1 . TRBJ2-5 once
TGTGCCAGCAGTTTCCCAGGACAGGGCGGCGCTTTCTTT CASSFPGQGGAFF TRBV11-2 TRBD1 TRBJ1-1 .
TGTGCCAGTAGTCACGGTGGAAACACCATATATTTT CASSHGGNTIYF TRBV19 . TRBJ1-3 .
TGTGCCAGCAGCGAGACTAGCGGGGAAACCGAGCAGTACTTC CASSETSGETEQYF TRBV7-2 TRBD2 TRBJ2-7 .
TGTGCCACCAAACAAAATTCCGGGACTCCCATTTTT CATKQNSGTPIF TRBV19 . TRBJ2-3 .
TGTGCCAGCAGTCCCACCCAGTACAGGGCTAGCGGGATTCGCTCCTACAATGAGCAGTTCTTC CASSPTQYRASGIRSYNEQFF TRBV27 TRBD2 TRBJ2-1 .
TGTGCCAGCAGCACCACAGGTGGCCTCCCAGGCGCCAAAAACATTCAGTACTTC CASSTTGGLPGAKNIQYF TRBV7-9 . TRBJ2-4 .
TGTGCCAGCAGGGGACTAGCGAGTTACGAGCAGTACTTC CASRGLASYEQYF TRBV6-6 TRBD2 TRBJ2-7 .
TGCGCCAGCAGCTTCTTCTCAGTAGCGGGAGGTGCTGAGCAGTTCTTC CASSFFSVAGGAEQFF TRBV5-1 TRBD2 TRBJ2-1 .
TGCAGCGTTATGAGGCGACTAGCGGGAAGCTACGAGCAGTACTTC CSVMRRLAGSYEQYF TRBV29-1 TRBD2 TRBJ2-7 .
TGCGCCAGCAGCGACAGGGGCAATCAGCCCCAGCATTTT CASSDRGNQPQHF TRBV10-2 TRBD1 TRBJ1-5 .
TGTGCCAGCAGCGTAGACTGGCGGGATTACGAGCAGTACTTC CASSVDWRDYEQYF TRBV5-6 . TRBJ2-7 .
TGTGCCAGCTCACTGGGACAGGGAAGCGATCAGCCCCAGCATTTT CASSLGQGSDQPQHF TRBV18 TRBD1 TRBJ1-5 .
TGTGCCAGCAGAAGGGACAGTCTTAATGAAAAACTGTTTTTT CASRRDSLNEKLFF TRBV6-5 TRBD1 TRBJ1-4 .
TGTGCCAGCAGCCAAGACCTGGGACAGGGAGAGTTCTTC CASSQDLGQGEFF TRBV14 TRBD1 TRBJ2-1 .
TGTGCCAGCAGTTCCCTCCCCTTTTACGAGCAGTACTTC CASSSLPFYEQYF TRBV28 . TRBJ2-7 .
TGCGCCAGCAGTGAGTCATTCGGGGAGGGAAGATACGAGCAGTACTTC CASSESFGEGRYEQYF TRBV10-2 TRBD2 TRBJ2-7 .
TGCGCCAGCAGTCACCGCAGACAGGAGGTGAACACTGAAGCTTTCTTT CASSHRRQEVNTEAFF TRBV23-1 . TRBJ1-1 once
TGTGCCAGCAGGGATTGGGGAGGACAGGGGGTACGAGAGACCCAGTACTTC CASRDWGGQGVRETQYF TRBV2 TRBD1 TRBJ2-5 .
TGTGCCAGCAGCTCCAGTCTTGCGGGCCCCGGGGAGCTGTTTTTT CASSSSLAGPGELFF TRBV5-6 . TRBJ2-2 .
TGTGCCAGCAGCTCCCGAAACTCTAAAGGAGGGGAAAAACTGTTTTTT CASSSRNSKGGEKLFF TRBV9 . TRBJ1-4 .
TGTGCCATCACCGTTCCGGGACAGGGCTACGAGCAGTACTTC CAITVPGQGYEQYF TRBV6-1 TRBD1 TRBJ2-7 .
TGCAGCGTGGCGAACACTGAAGCTTTCTTT CSVANTEAFF TRBV29-1 . TRBJ1-1 .
TGTGCCAGCAGCCAATCGGGAGGGCCGGGGACCGGGGAGCTGTTTTTT CASSQSGGPGTGELFF TRBV5-4 TRBD2 TRBJ2-2 .
TGCGCCAGCAGCTTGGGACTAGCGGGCACAGATACGCAGTATTTT CASSLGLAGTDTQYF TRBV5-1 TRBD2 TRBJ2-3 .
TGTGCCAGCAGTCAGGGGGACAACTCCTACGAGCAGTACTTC CASSQGDNSYEQYF TRBV6-5 TRBD1 TRBJ2-7 .
TGTGCCAGCAGCCAAGCGGGCAGGGGGAGCACAGATACGCAGTATTTT CASSQAGRGSTDTQYF TRBV14 TRBD1 TRBJ2-3 .
TGTGCCAGCAGTGAAGGAGCGGGAGGTGACTACGAGCAGTACTTC CASSEGAGGDYEQYF TRBV2 TRBD2 TRBJ2-7 .
TGTGCCAGCAGCTTAGTGGCCGGGAGGACCACAGATACGCAGTATTTT CASSLVAGRTTDTQYF TRBV7-2 TRBD2 TRBJ2-3 .